The 24 T cell receptor beta chains given below trace back to one sample, sequenced in a study of radiation and T cells in renal cell carcinoma. Specified time point: baseline pretreatment blood. Treatment specified: 15 Gy SBRT to primary tumor, nephrectomy 4 weeks later. The table came from immunoSEQ multiplex PCR; TCRdb's copy has only in-frame clones and leaves some out. Of more than 75,000 clones in the sample, about four fifths were seen once. Specimen: blood, collected from a patient whose treatment included radiotherapy and nephrectomy. The source is a man aged 55 to 70 with renal cell carcinoma.

V is TRBV19 and J is TRBJ2-7; 10 bases fit TRBD1. The CDR3 is made up of 14 amino acids. Germline V lookup: CDR1 LNHDA, CDR2 SQIVND (reference sequence). V dropped 4 bases and J dropped 3; count of bases not matched to a gene: 3. The CDR3 spells CASSTRTGGYEQYF. For the CDR3, the DNA is TGTGCCAGTAGTACCCGGACAGGGGGCTACGAGCAGTACTTC. Combining the CDR3 with reference TRBV19 and TRBJ2-7 gives the whole variable domain DGGITQSPKYLFRKEGQNVTLSCEQNLNHDAMYWYRQDPGQGLRLIYYSQIVNDFQKGDIAEGYSVSREKKESFPLTVTSAQKNPTAFYLCASSTRTGGYEQYFGPGTRLTVT.

This chain links TRBV5-4 with TRBJ1-2; D perhaps matches TRBD1 (6 bases). There are 15 residues in the CDR3. The germline V gene has CDR1 SGHNT and CDR2 YYREEE (reference sequence). The V end lost 10 bases, the J end lost 11 bases, and 30 bases lay between the germline ends. The CDR3 coding sequence is TGTGCCTCTGTTGGGGGCGGACCCCTCTCCCAGGATTACACCTTC. Its translation: CASVGGGPLSQDYTF.

The chain has TRBV7-9 and TRBJ2-7; D might be TRBD1 or TRBD2, each matching 6 bases. The CDR3 length is 15 residues. Trimming removed 3 bases from V and 5 bases from J, with 17 bases in between. The germline CDR1 and CDR2 sequences are SEHNR and FQNEAQ (reference sequence). CDR3 region: CASSFMGGSFHEQYF. The CDR3 DNA reads as TGTGCCAGCAGCTTCATGGGGGGCTCTTTCCACGAGCAGTACTTC. The full variable domain, rest sourced from reference TRBV7-9 and TRBJ2-7, is DTGVSQNPRHKITKRGQNVTFRCDPISEHNRLYWYRQTLGQGPEFLTYFQNEAQLEKSRLLSDRFSAERPKGSFSTLEIQRTEQGDSAMYLCASSFMGGSFHEQYFGPGTRLTVT.

V is TRBV2 and J is TRBJ2-7, with D perhaps assigned TRBD1 or TRBD2 (5 bases each). Trimming left V 3 bases short and J 0 bases short, with 15 bases between. This CDR3 comprises 16 residues. CDR1 is SNHLY and CDR2 is FYNNEI in the germline V gene. The CDR3 coding sequence is TGTGCCAGCAGTGAGCGCAGGGACCTATTCTCCTACGAGCAGTACTTC. Encoded protein: CASSERRDLFSYEQYF.

The chain recombines TRBV5-8 with TRBJ2-2; D not certain. The length of the CDR3 is 15 residues. V gave up 1 base and J gave up 2 bases, with 9 bases separating them. Germline CDR1 and CDR2: SGHTS and YDEGEE. The CDR3 nucleotides read TGTGCCAGCAGCTTGCAGCAGCTAAACACCGGGGAGCTGTTTTTT. Amino acid sequence: CASSLQQLNTGELFF.

This clone was counted once. This chain connects TRBV7-2 to TRBJ1-1, with TRBD1 matching over 7 bases. After removal of 5 bases from V and 7 bases from J, the junction contained 7 bases not matched to a gene. Germline-derived CDR1 and CDR2 are SGHTA and FQGNSA. CDR3 size: 13 residues. CDR3 residues: CASSKLQGIEAFF. The CDR3 DNA follows: TGTGCCAGCAGCAAATTACAGGGGATTGAAGCTTTCTTT.

The chain links TRBV30 to TRBJ2-5, with D hard to call. The V and J ends lost 2 bases and 2 bases respectively, with 15 bases between them. The germline V gene encodes CDR1 GTSNPN and CDR2 SVGIG (reference sequence). The CDR3 sequence is 15 residues long. CDR3 coding DNA: TGTGCCTGGAGTCCCCATGAGAGAAGACAAGAGACCCAGTACTTC. It yields the protein CAWSPHERRQETQYF.

This clone came up a few times. The V gene is TRBV14, the J gene TRBJ2-1, with TRBD2 identical over 7 bases. This CDR3 region has 14 residues. V shed 2 bases, J shed 10 bases, and the junction held 8 bases outside the gene matches. In germline, CDR1 is SGHDN, CDR2 FVKESK. In nucleotides, the CDR3 is TGTGCCAGCAGCCAAAACCTGGGGAGGGTGGAGCAGTTCTTC. This sequence encodes CASSQNLGRVEQFF.

The chain has TRBV25-1 and TRBJ2-7; no definite D call. This CDR3 has 13 amino acids. V shed 1 base and J shed 6 bases, with 10 bases lying between them. The germline V gene encodes CDR1 MGHDK and CDR2 SYGVNS. CDR3 nucleotide sequence: TGTGCCAGCAGTGAATTGGGTAGGGTCGAGCAGTACTTC. Its protein is CASSELGRVEQYF.

The CDR3 loop is CASSPDRAYEQYF. CDR3 nucleotides: TGTGCCAGCAGTCCCGACAGGGCCTACGAGCAGTACTTC. The V call is TRBV6-5, the J call TRBJ2-7; the match to TRBD1 covers 7 bases. This CDR3 spans 13 amino acids. V lost 5 bases to trimming and J lost 2 bases; unmatched junction nucleotides: 3. The germline V gene encodes CDR1 MNHEY and CDR2 SVGAGI.

The chain couples TRBV5-1 to TRBJ2-7; TRBD1 matches 9 bases. The J segment lost 5 bases and the V segment lost 3 bases, leaving 6 bases of the junction unmatched. The CDR3 consists of 14 residues. The germline V gene encodes CDR1 SGHRS and CDR2 YFSETQ. The CDR3 DNA is TGCGCCAGCAGCTCACAGGGGGCAGGAGACGAGCAGTACTTC. Translating it yields CASSSQGAGDEQYF.

The CDR3: CASSLGPSINYEQYF. In nucleotides, the CDR3 is TGTGCCAGCAGTTTAGGGCCCTCTATAAATTACGAGCAGTACTTC. The chain combines TRBV28 with TRBJ2-7; D uncertain. The CDR3 extends over 15 amino acids. Germline CDR1 is MDHEN and CDR2 is SYDVKM. The germline V and J ends were trimmed by 2 bases and 4 bases, with 15 bases remaining between them.

The V and J genes are TRBV9 and TRBJ2-2; the match to TRBD2 covers 14 bases. V was clipped by 4 bases and J by 5 bases; unmatched bases: 7. CDR1 is SGDLS, CDR2 YYNGEE, per germline. The CDR3 extends over 17 amino acids. CDR3 protein: CASSTGLAGGVTGELFF. The CDR3 DNA reads as TGTGCCAGCAGCACCGGACTAGCGGGAGGTGTGACCGGGGAGCTGTTTTTT.

This chain connects TRBV4-2 to TRBJ2-7; 12 nucleotides line up with TRBD2. V shed 4 bases, J shed 12 bases, and the junction held 13 bases outside the gene matches. The CDR3 has 15 amino acids. CDR1 LGHNA and CDR2 YNFKEQ come from the germline V gene. Here the CDR3 DNA reads TGTGCCAGCAGCCCCACCTTAACTAGCGGGAGGTTTCCGTACTTC. Translation gives CASSPTLTSGRFPYF.

DNA for the CDR3: TGTGCCTGGAGTGTATTAGCCAACCAAGAGACCCAGTACTTC. Translation gives CAWSVLANQETQYF. J is TRBJ2-5 and V is TRBV30, with D uncertain. Trimming removed 0 bases from V and 0 bases from J, with 8 bases in between. The germline V gene encodes CDR1 GTSNPN and CDR2 SVGIG (reference sequence). The CDR3 loop spans 14 amino acids.

This sequence joins TRBV19 and TRBJ2-1; TRBD1 matches 7 bases. Germline CDR1 LNHDA, CDR2 SQIVND (reference sequence). The ends lost 6 bases at V and 9 bases at J; junction bases unmatched: 11. This CDR3 has 14 residues. The CDR3 loop is CASSPSTGAGEQFF. CDR3 DNA: TGTGCCAGTAGCCCCTCAACAGGGGCGGGTGAGCAGTTCTTC.

The DNA of the CDR3 is TGCAGCGTTGGAAGGCCTCCGCTGGCTGAAGCTTTCTTT. Protein: CSVGRPPLAEAFF. The chain combines TRBV29-1 with TRBJ1-1; D gene ambiguous. Germline CDR1 reads SQVTM; CDR2 reads ANQGSEA. The CDR3 contains 13 residues. V lost 4 bases to trimming and J lost 6 bases, with 15 bases between them.

The rearrangement joins TRBV6-6 to TRBJ1-1; D is unresolved. Looked up from germline, CDR1 is MNHNY and CDR2 is SVGAGI (reference sequence). Trimming took 1 base from V and 0 from J, leaving 9 bases between them. This CDR3 has 15 amino acids. The CDR3 here is CASSYFGIMNTEAFF. The CDR3 bases are TGTGCCAGCAGTTACTTTGGGATAATGAACACTGAAGCTTTCTTT.

The rearrangement joins TRBV19 to TRBJ1-3, with unresolved D. The CDR3 contains 16 residues. CDR1 and CDR2 from the germline V gene are LNHDA and SQIVND (reference sequence). Trimming took 4 bases from V and 0 from J, leaving 13 bases between them. Here the CDR3 DNA reads TGTGCCAGTAGTAGAGGGTTCGCCCTCTCTGGAAACACCATATATTTT. This codes for CASSRGFALSGNTIYF.

The chain couples TRBV2 to TRBJ2-3; 11 bases fit TRBD2. The CDR3 covers 15 residues. The ends lost 1 base at V and 5 bases at J; junction bases unmatched: 2. Germline V lookup: CDR1 SNHLY, CDR2 FYNNEI. In DNA, the CDR3 is TGTGCCAGCAGTGAAGTAACTAGCGGGAGAGATACGCAGTATTTT. This codes for CASSEVTSGRDTQYF.

The genes are TRBV18 and TRBJ2-1, with D perhaps matching TRBD2 (5 bases). The CDR3 contains 14 residues. Trimming pared 2 bases from V and 12 bases from J, leaving 17 bases between. Germline loops: CDR1 KGHSH, CDR2 LQKENI. CDR3 region: CASSPGGAANLQFF. In nucleotides, the CDR3 is TGTGCCAGCTCACCAGGCGGAGCGGCAAACCTGCAGTTCTTC.

The gene calls are TRBV2 and TRBJ2-5, with 12 bases that match TRBD2. CDR3 size: 15 residues. V shed 7 bases, J shed 5 bases, and the junction held 8 bases outside the gene matches. Germline V lookup: CDR1 SNHLY, CDR2 FYNNEI. The CDR3 is CASNQGTSGSETQYF. The CDR3 bases are TGTGCCAGCAACCAAGGGACTAGCGGGTCGGAGACCCAGTACTTC.

The chain joins TRBV5-4 to TRBJ1-4; D is unclear. The CDR3 covers 15 residues. V lost 4 bases to trimming and J lost 5 bases, with 15 bases between them. CDR1 and CDR2 (germline): SGHNT, YYREEE (reference sequence). CDR3 residues: CASSPRPGNNEKLFF. The CDR3 bases are TGTGCCAGCAGCCCACGCCCGGGGAACAATGAAAAACTGTTTTTT.

On this clone itself: At one of its ends the junction is not consistent with the germline gene, which may arise from a read error. The chain couples TRBV7-9 to TRBJ2-2; no firm D call. CDR1 SEHNR and CDR2 FQNEAQ come from the germline V gene (reference sequence). The CDR3 is made up of 13 amino acids. CDR3 nucleotide sequence: TGTGCCAGCAGCTTAGATGACACGGGGGAGCTGTTTTTT. Translated, it gives CASSLDDTGELFF.